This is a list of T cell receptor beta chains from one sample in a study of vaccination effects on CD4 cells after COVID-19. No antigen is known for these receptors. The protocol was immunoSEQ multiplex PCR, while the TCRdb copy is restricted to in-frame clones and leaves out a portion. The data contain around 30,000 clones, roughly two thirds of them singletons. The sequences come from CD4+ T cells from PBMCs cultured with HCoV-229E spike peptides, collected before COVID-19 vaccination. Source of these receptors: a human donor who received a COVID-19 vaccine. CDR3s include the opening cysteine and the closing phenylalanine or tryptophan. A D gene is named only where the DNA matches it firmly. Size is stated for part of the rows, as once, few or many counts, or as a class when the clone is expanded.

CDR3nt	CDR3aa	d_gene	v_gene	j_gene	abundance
TGTGCCAGCAGCATGGTAGCGGGAGGTACGGATACGCAGTATTTT	CASSMVAGGTDTQYF	TRBD2	TRBV5-8	TRBJ2-3	-
TGCGCCAGCCGGCCCGGACTTACAGGAAACACCATATATTTT	CASRPGLTGNTIYF	-	TRBV5-1	TRBJ1-3	-
TGTGCCTGGAGTTCAGAATATAATCAGCCCCAGCATTTT	CAWSSEYNQPQHF	-	TRBV30	TRBJ1-5	few
TGCGCCAGCAGTTTGGGCCGGAGGGACACCTCCTACGAGCAGTACTTC	CASSLGRRDTSYEQYF	-	TRBV5-1	TRBJ2-7	-
TGTGCCAGCAGAGCTAACTACAGGGAGCAGTACTTC	CASRANYREQYF	-	TRBV2	TRBJ2-7	-
TGTGCCAGCAGTTACACCTCCTTTACCAGCTCCTACGAGCAGTACTTC	CASSYTSFTSSYEQYF	-	TRBV6-5	TRBJ2-7	-
TGTGCCAGCAGTTGGGACACCACCTACGAGCAGTACTTC	CASSWDTTYEQYF	-	TRBV6-5	TRBJ2-7	-
TGTGCCAGCAGGACGTGGCACGAGCAGTACTTC	CASRTWHEQYF	-	TRBV6-5	TRBJ2-7	-
TGTGCCAGCAGTTTTCGGGGCCAAGAGACCCAGTACTTC	CASSFRGQETQYF	-	TRBV27	TRBJ2-5	-
TGTGCCAGCAGCTCCCTAAAACGAAGGGGGGCCTATGGCTACACCTTC	CASSSLKRRGAYGYTF	-	TRBV5-4	TRBJ1-2	-
TGTGCCAGTAGTATTAGACAGGGGTACTATGGCTACACCTTC	CASSIRQGYYGYTF	TRBD1	TRBV19	TRBJ1-2	-
TGTGCCAGCTCACCACCGGAAGGATCGAACACCGGGGAGCTGTTTTTT	CASSPPEGSNTGELFF	-	TRBV18	TRBJ2-2	-
TGCAGCGCCGACCCTGGGGGGAGGTACTCCTACAATGAGCAGTTCTTC	CSADPGGRYSYNEQFF	-	TRBV29-1	TRBJ2-1	once
TGTGCCAGCAGCGTAGGTCGGCTCGGGGGGGCCCAAGAGACCCAGTACTTC	CASSVGRLGGAQETQYF	TRBD2	TRBV9	TRBJ2-5	-
TGTGCCAGCAGTGAAAGGATCCTAGCGGGGGATAATGAGCAGTTCTTC	CASSERILAGDNEQFF	TRBD2	TRBV2	TRBJ2-1	-
TGTGCCAGCAGTCCCGGGACTCAAGAGGGACTGTTTTTT	CASSPGTQEGLFF	-	TRBV6-5	TRBJ1-4	-
TGCAGCGTCGGGGACGGCCCCAACACCATATATTTT	CSVGDGPNTIYF	-	TRBV29-1	TRBJ1-3	-
TGTGCCAGCAGCTGGGACTCTGGAAACACCATATATTTT	CASSWDSGNTIYF	-	TRBV5-6	TRBJ1-3	few
TGTGCCAGCAGTCCTCCCCGGGCCTCGCATGAGCAGTTCTTC	CASSPPRASHEQFF	-	TRBV7-2	TRBJ2-1	once
TGTGCCAGCAGCCAAGTTCGGACAGTCAAGACCCCGGGAAACACCATATATTTT	CASSQVRTVKTPGNTIYF	-	TRBV14	TRBJ1-3	-
TGTGCCAGTAGCGGAGGGACAGGGGGGAAACAGCCCCAGCATTTT	CASSGGTGGKQPQHF	TRBD1	TRBV19	TRBJ1-5	-
TGTGCCAGCAGCTTGCAAAGACGGCTGCGGGACTCCTACAATGAGCAGTTCTTC	CASSLQRRLRDSYNEQFF	-	TRBV5-4	TRBJ2-1	-
TGTGCCACCAGTGACGGAGGCAGGACGAACACTGAAGCTTTCTTT	CATSDGGRTNTEAFF	-	TRBV24-1	TRBJ1-1	-
TGTGCCAGCAGCTTACAAGCGGGGGCCTTCACAGATACGCAGTATTTT	CASSLQAGAFTDTQYF	TRBD2	TRBV7-2	TRBJ2-3	-
TGTGCCAGCAGTGCCCAGGGGGGGACTCGACCCGGGGGCCAGTACTTC	CASSAQGGTRPGGQYF	-	TRBV6-1	TRBJ2-5	-
TGTGCCAGCAGCTTAGGGGGGTTAACCTACAATGAGCAGTTCTTC	CASSLGGLTYNEQFF	-	TRBV7-2	TRBJ2-1	-
TGCGCCAGCAGCCCTAACCTTGGACAGGGGGAGCAGTACTTC	CASSPNLGQGEQYF	TRBD1	TRBV5-1	TRBJ2-7	-
TGTGCCAGCAGTTGGTCCGGAGGCTATGGCTACACCTTC	CASSWSGGYGYTF	-	TRBV6-2/TRBV6-3	TRBJ1-2	-
TGTGCCAGCAGCCCCAGCGAGGGTGATGAGCAGTTCTTC	CASSPSEGDEQFF	-	TRBV7-2	TRBJ2-1	-
TGTGCCAGCAGTCCTCGGGCAGGGGGAAACTCACCCCTCCACTTT	CASSPRAGGNSPLHF	TRBD1	TRBV6-5	TRBJ1-6	few
TGCAGTGCTAGTTTGGGGAGGTATAGCAATCAGCCCCAGCATTTT	CSASLGRYSNQPQHF	-	TRBV20-1	TRBJ1-5	few
TGTGCCAGCAGCCAAGGGGGGGGGCTAGCCAAAAACATTCAGTACTTC	CASSQGGGLAKNIQYF	-	TRBV3-1/TRBV3-2	TRBJ2-4	-
TGTGCCAGCAGCTTAGCAGGCCGCGTTTGGGATAATTCACCCCTCCACTTT	CASSLAGRVWDNSPLHF	-	TRBV7-8	TRBJ1-6	-
TGTGCCATCAGTGCCCTAGCTACTGGGGCCAACGTCCTGACTTTC	CAISALATGANVLTF	-	TRBV10-3	TRBJ2-6	-
TGTGCCAGCAGTTACAGTCGGACTAGGGGTAAAGAGACCCAGTACTTC	CASSYSRTRGKETQYF	TRBD2	TRBV6-8	TRBJ2-5	-
TGTGCCTGGCAGCACCGGACCATGCGCTACACCTTC	CAWQHRTMRYTF	-	TRBV30	TRBJ1-2	few
TGTGCCAGTAGTATGTGGGCGCGGACCGGGGAGCTGTTTTTT	CASSMWARTGELFF	-	TRBV19	TRBJ2-2	-
TGTGCCAGCAGTCCCCCTTGGGTTTACTCCTACAATGAGCAGTTCTTC	CASSPPWVYSYNEQFF	-	TRBV27	TRBJ2-1	-
TGTGCCAGCAGCGTAGCCGGGAGAGAATTAGAGACCCAGTACTTC	CASSVAGRELETQYF	-	TRBV9	TRBJ2-5	once
TGTGCCAGCAGTTTTCTAGACACCTCCGAGCAGTACTTC	CASSFLDTSEQYF	-	TRBV12-3/TRBV12-4	TRBJ2-7	-
TGTGCCAGCAGCCACCGGGACAGGGGAACCGGGGAGCTGTTTTTT	CASSHRDRGTGELFF	TRBD1	TRBV5-4	TRBJ2-2	-
TGTGCCAGTACCCCCAGTTGGAACTATGGCTACACCTTC	CASTPSWNYGYTF	-	TRBV19	TRBJ1-2	once
TGTGCCAGCTCACCACGGGGAGGGATCACAGATACGCAGTATTTT	CASSPRGGITDTQYF	TRBD2	TRBV18	TRBJ2-3	-
TGCGCCAGCAGCCCGGCCAGGGGCCTATTCCCAGATACGCAGTATTTT	CASSPARGLFPDTQYF	-	TRBV5-1	TRBJ2-3	-
TGTGCCACCAGCAGAGCAGGGCTTACTGGAAACACCATATATTTT	CATSRAGLTGNTIYF	-	TRBV15	TRBJ1-3	-
TGTGCCAGCAGCGGACAGGGGGCTGGCTACACCTTC	CASSGQGAGYTF	TRBD1	TRBV7-9	TRBJ1-2	few
TGTGCCAGCAGGCCCTCCACTACCGGGGCGCACACCATATATTTT	CASRPSTTGAHTIYF	-	TRBV2	TRBJ1-3	-
TGTGCCAGCAGTCACATCTACGAGCAGTACTTC	CASSHIYEQYF	-	TRBV6-2/TRBV6-3	TRBJ2-7	-
TGTGCCAGCAGCCAAACAGAAGCTAACTATGGCTACACCTTC	CASSQTEANYGYTF	-	TRBV7-2	TRBJ1-2	-
TGTGCCAGCAGCTTGCGGGGATCTGGGGCCAACGTCCTGACTTTC	CASSLRGSGANVLTF	-	TRBV5-8	TRBJ2-6	-
TGTGCCTGGAGTGTAACGGGGGGTCAACGCACCCAGTACTTC	CAWSVTGGQRTQYF	TRBD2	TRBV30	TRBJ2-5	-
TGTGCCAGCAGTGGAAGTGGATTCCAGCCCCAGCATTTT	CASSGSGFQPQHF	-	TRBV25-1	TRBJ1-5	few
TGTGCCACCAGCATTGGTTCCATCTACGAGCAGTACTTC	CATSIGSIYEQYF	-	TRBV15	TRBJ2-7	-
TGTGCCAGCAGCTACGGGACTATCACAGATACGCAGTATTTT	CASSYGTITDTQYF	TRBD2	TRBV5-4	TRBJ2-3	-
TGTGCCACCAGCAGAGATCGCTCGGGGAACACTGAAGCTTTCTTT	CATSRDRSGNTEAFF	-	TRBV15	TRBJ1-1	few
TGTGCCAGCAGCTTATACGCGGGACGGAATAATTCACCCCTCCACTTT	CASSLYAGRNNSPLHF	-	TRBV7-8	TRBJ1-6	-
TGTGCCAGCAGTTCCCCCCGGCAGGGGCACAATGAGCAGTTCTTC	CASSSPRQGHNEQFF	-	TRBV27	TRBJ2-1	-